A selection of T cell receptor beta chains follows, all from one sample in a study of blood T cell repertoires in COVID-19. TCRdb's copy holds only in-frame clones and misses some; the assay was immunoSEQ multiplex PCR. Counted here are 120,000 to 150,000 clones, around three quarters occurring once; the ten biggest clones make up roughly 8.7%. Material: peripheral blood. The receptors were sampled from a man in his fifties or sixties with active or convalescent COVID-19. Each CDR3 is given with its conserved first and last residue. The D gene is left open where the match is weak. Size tells how often a clone was seen (once, few, many) or the class of an expanded clone, and some rows leave it out.

NA	TRBV28	TRBJ2-1	TRBD1	TGTGCCAGCAGTGGGACAGGGGGCTTAAGTGAGCAGTTCTTC	CASSGTGGLSEQFF
once	TRBV3-1/TRBV3-2	TRBJ1-2	TRBD1	TGTGCCAGCAGCCAAGCAGGGGGCGGGTATGGCTACACCTTC	CASSQAGGGYGYTF
NA	TRBV28	TRBJ2-7	NA	TGTGCCAGCAGTGGTTGGGAGTACTCCTACGAGCAGTACTTC	CASSGWEYSYEQYF
NA	TRBV7-2	TRBJ2-7	TRBD2	TGTGCCAGCAGCTTCGGTTGGCGGGAGGGCTACGAGCAGTACTTC	CASSFGWREGYEQYF
NA	TRBV9	TRBJ2-2	NA	TGTGCCAGCAGCGTATTCGGACAGAACACCGGGGAGCTGTTTTTT	CASSVFGQNTGELFF
NA	TRBV5-6	TRBJ2-2	TRBD2	TGTGCCAGCAGCGGTAGCGGGAGGGCCACCGGGGAGCTGTTTTTT	CASSGSGRATGELFF
few	TRBV5-1	TRBJ2-7	TRBD1	TGCGCCAGCAGCCCAGGGGGAACCTACGAGCAGTACTTC	CASSPGGTYEQYF
NA	TRBV28	TRBJ2-7	TRBD2	TGTGCCAGCATCACCCAGGGAGGGACCTACGAGCAGTACTTC	CASITQGGTYEQYF
few	TRBV4-1	TRBJ2-7	NA	TGCGCCAGCAGCCAAGATCCTACAGGGAGTGTCTACGAGCAGTACTTC	CASSQDPTGSVYEQYF
NA	TRBV29-1	TRBJ1-1	NA	TGCAGCGTTGAAAATGGGAGGGGCCGTTTGAACACTGAAGCTTTCTTT	CSVENGRGRLNTEAFF
NA	TRBV2	TRBJ1-6	NA	TGTGCCAGCAGATTAGACAGCGCCTCGGTTGGCTCACCCCTCCACTTT	CASRLDSASVGSPLHF
NA	TRBV19	TRBJ2-7	NA	TGTGCCAGTAGTCGGAATAGCGGCCCCTACGAGCAGTACTTC	CASSRNSGPYEQYF
NA	TRBV7-2	TRBJ2-4	NA	TGTGCCAGCAGCTTAGCGACGGCCCAGGACATTCAGTACTTC	CASSLATAQDIQYF
NA	TRBV4-2	TRBJ1-1	NA	TGTGCCAGCAGCCAAGATTTCGGGGGGAACACTGAAGCTTTCTTT	CASSQDFGGNTEAFF
once	TRBV27	TRBJ2-5	TRBD2	TGTGCCAGCAGTCGGACTAGCGGGCCCCAAGAGACCCAGTACTTC	CASSRTSGPQETQYF
NA	TRBV6-6	TRBJ2-3	NA	TGTGCCAGCAGACTGACAGATACGCAGTATTTT	CASRLTDTQYF
NA	TRBV7-9	TRBJ2-7	NA	TGTGCCAGCAGCCGCCAGGGTATCGCCTACGAGCAGTACTTC	CASSRQGIAYEQYF
NA	TRBV5-1	TRBJ2-2	TRBD1	TGCGCCAGCAGCTTGTACCGGGACAGGGCCCTCGCCGGGGAGCTGTTTTTT	CASSLYRDRALAGELFF
NA	TRBV28	TRBJ2-3	TRBD2	TGTGCCAGCAGTCCCGGGACTAGGGTGTATTTT	CASSPGTRVYF
NA	TRBV19	TRBJ1-2	NA	TGTGCCAGTAGTATAGCACGCCTCGGAGGCGGCTACACCTTC	CASSIARLGGGYTF
NA	TRBV18	TRBJ2-7	NA	TGTGCCAGCTCACCACCAAGCCACGAGCAGTACTTC	CASSPPSHEQYF
NA	TRBV9	TRBJ2-6	TRBD2	TGTGCCAGCAGCATGAGGGGAGGGTCCGCCTCTGGGGCCAACGTCCTGACTTTC	CASSMRGGSASGANVLTF
NA	TRBV12-5	TRBJ2-1	NA	TGTGCTAGTGGTTCCTCACAAGCGACGGGGATCAATGAGCAGTTCTTC	CASGSSQATGINEQFF
NA	TRBV2	TRBJ2-1	TRBD1	TGTGCCAGCAGTCCCCGGGACAGGGATTACAATGAGCAGTTCTTC	CASSPRDRDYNEQFF
NA	TRBV19	TRBJ1-4	TRBD1	TGTGCCAGTAGTATAGCGGGACAGCTTAATGAAAAACTGTTTTTT	CASSIAGQLNEKLFF
NA	TRBV4-2	TRBJ2-7	NA	TGTGCCAGCAGCCAAGATCGAGGCGACGAGCAGTACTTC	CASSQDRGDEQYF
NA	TRBV19	TRBJ1-1	TRBD1	TGTGCCAGTAGTATCCGACAGGGGACGAACACTGAAGCTTTCTTT	CASSIRQGTNTEAFF
NA	TRBV28	TRBJ2-3	NA	TGTGCCAGCAGTTTAGGGTTTGGCGGGGAAGATACGCAGTATTTT	CASSLGFGGEDTQYF
few	TRBV12-5	TRBJ1-2	NA	TGTGCTAGTGGTTTGGAGGAGCCTTTCAACTATGGCTACACCTTC	CASGLEEPFNYGYTF
NA	TRBV12-3/TRBV12-4	TRBJ2-1	TRBD2	TGTGCCAGCAGACCTAGCGGGAGAGACGAGCAGTTCTTC	CASRPSGRDEQFF
NA	TRBV5-4	TRBJ1-3	TRBD1	TGTGCCAGCAGCCTGGGTGGGACAGCGGGAAACACCATATATTTT	CASSLGGTAGNTIYF
NA	TRBV11-1	TRBJ2-1	TRBD2	TGTGCCAGCAGCTCCGGGGGGTACAATGAGCAGTTCTTC	CASSSGGYNEQFF
NA	TRBV28	TRBJ2-6	NA	TGTGCCAGCAGTTTCACCGGACTCACCGGGGCCAACGTCCTGACTTTC	CASSFTGLTGANVLTF
NA	TRBV10-1	TRBJ2-1	TRBD1	TGCGCCAGCAGTGAGTCGACAGGGGGCTTTTACGATGAGCAGTTCTTC	CASSESTGGFYDEQFF
NA	TRBV5-4	TRBJ1-1	TRBD1	TGTGCCAGCAGCTTGGGGACAGGAGATACTGAAGCTTTCTTT	CASSLGTGDTEAFF
NA	TRBV24-1	TRBJ1-2	NA	TGTGCCACCAGTGACCCGGGTAGGAGCTATGGCTACACCTTC	CATSDPGRSYGYTF
NA	TRBV6-5	TRBJ1-2	TRBD1	TGTGCCAGCAAGCCAGGGGGCGCAAGTGGCTACACCTTC	CASKPGGASGYTF
NA	TRBV7-2	TRBJ1-1	NA	TGTGCCAGCAGCTTGACAGAGAACACTGAAGCTTTCTTT	CASSLTENTEAFF
NA	TRBV5-1	TRBJ2-7	NA	TGCGCCAGCAGTAACAGGGTGAATGTCTACGAGCAGTACTTC	CASSNRVNVYEQYF
NA	TRBV24-1	TRBJ2-3	TRBD1	TGTGCCACCAGTGAGCCTACAGGGGGCCCACTTACAGATACGCAGTATTTT	CATSEPTGGPLTDTQYF